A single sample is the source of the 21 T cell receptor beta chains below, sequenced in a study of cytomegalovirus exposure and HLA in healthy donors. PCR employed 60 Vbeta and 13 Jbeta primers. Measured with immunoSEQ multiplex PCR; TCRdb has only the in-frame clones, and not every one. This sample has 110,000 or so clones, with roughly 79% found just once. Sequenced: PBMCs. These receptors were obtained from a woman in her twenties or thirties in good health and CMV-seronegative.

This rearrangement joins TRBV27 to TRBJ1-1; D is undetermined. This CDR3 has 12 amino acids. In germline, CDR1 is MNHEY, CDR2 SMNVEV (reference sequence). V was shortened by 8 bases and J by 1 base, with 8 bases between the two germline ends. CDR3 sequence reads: CASRTENTEAFF. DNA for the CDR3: TGTGCCAGCCGGACTGAGAACACTGAAGCTTTCTTT.

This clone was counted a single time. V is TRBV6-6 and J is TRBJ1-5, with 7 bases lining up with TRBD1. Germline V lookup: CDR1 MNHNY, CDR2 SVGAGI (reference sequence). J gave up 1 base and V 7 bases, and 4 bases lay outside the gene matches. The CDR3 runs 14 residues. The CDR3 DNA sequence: TGTGCCAGCACCAAGGGACAGAGCAATCAGCCCCAGCATTTT. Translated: CASTKGQSNQPQHF.

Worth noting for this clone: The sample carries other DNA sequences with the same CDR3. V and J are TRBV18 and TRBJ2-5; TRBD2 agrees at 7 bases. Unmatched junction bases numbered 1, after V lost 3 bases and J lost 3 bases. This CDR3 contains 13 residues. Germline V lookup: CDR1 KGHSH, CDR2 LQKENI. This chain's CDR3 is CASSPLAEETQYF. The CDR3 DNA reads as TGTGCCAGCTCACCGCTAGCGGAAGAGACCCAGTACTTC.

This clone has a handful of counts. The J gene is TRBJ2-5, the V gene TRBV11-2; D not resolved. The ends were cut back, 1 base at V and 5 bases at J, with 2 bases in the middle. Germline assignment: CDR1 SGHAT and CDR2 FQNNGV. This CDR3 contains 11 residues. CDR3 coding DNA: TGTGCCAGCAGCTTAGCGGAGACCCAGTACTTC. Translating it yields CASSLAETQYF.

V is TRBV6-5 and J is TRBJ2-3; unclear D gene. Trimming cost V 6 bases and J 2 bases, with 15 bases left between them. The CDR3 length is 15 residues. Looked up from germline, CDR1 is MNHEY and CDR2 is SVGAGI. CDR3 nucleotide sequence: TGTGCCAGCAGCCGGGTCGCTACTAACACAGATACGCAGTATTTT. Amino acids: CASSRVATNTDTQYF.

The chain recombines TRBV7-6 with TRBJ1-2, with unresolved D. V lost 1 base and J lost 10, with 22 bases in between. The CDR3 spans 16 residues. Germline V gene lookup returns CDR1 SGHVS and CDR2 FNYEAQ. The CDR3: CASSLDVDTYLPNYTF. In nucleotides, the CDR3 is TGTGCCAGCAGCTTAGATGTAGACACTTACTTGCCAAACTACACCTTC. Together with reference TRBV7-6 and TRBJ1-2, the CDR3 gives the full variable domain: GAGVSQSPRYKVTKRGQDVALRCDPISGHVSLYWYRQALGQGPEFLTYFNYEAQQDKSGLPNDRFSAERPEGSISTLTIQRTEQRDSAMYRCASSLDVDTYLPNYTFGSGTRLTVV.

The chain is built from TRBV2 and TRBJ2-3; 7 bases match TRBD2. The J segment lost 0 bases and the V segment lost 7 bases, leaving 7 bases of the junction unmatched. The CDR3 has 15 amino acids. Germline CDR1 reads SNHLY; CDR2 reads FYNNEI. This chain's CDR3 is CASMEEGGSTDTQYF. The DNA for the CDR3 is TGTGCCAGCATGGAAGAGGGAGGGAGCACAGATACGCAGTATTTT.

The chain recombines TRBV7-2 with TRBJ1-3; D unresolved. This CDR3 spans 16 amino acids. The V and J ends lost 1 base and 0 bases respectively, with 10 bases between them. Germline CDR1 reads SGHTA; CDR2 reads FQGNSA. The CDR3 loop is CASSLDVLTSGNTIYF. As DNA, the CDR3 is TGTGCCAGCAGCTTAGACGTACTTACCTCTGGAAACACCATATATTTT.

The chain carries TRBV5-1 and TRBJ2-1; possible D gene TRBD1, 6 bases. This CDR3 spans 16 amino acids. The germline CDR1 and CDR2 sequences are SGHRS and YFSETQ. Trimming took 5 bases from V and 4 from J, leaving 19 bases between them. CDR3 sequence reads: CASRFRDTKRYNEQFF. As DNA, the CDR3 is TGCGCCAGCAGATTCCGGGACACCAAAAGGTACAATGAGCAGTTCTTC.

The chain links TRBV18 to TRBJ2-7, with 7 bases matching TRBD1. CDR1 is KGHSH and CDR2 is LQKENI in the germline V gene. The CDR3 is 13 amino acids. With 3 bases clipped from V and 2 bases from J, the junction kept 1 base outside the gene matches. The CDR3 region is CASSPQGAYEQYF. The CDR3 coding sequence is TGTGCCAGCTCACCCCAGGGGGCCTACGAGCAGTACTTC. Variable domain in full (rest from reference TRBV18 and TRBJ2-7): NAGVMQNPRHLVRRRGQEARLRCSPMKGHSHVYWYRQLPEEGLKFMVYLQKENIIDESGMPKERFSAEFPKEGPSILRIQQVVRGDSAAYFCASSPQGAYEQYFGPGTRLTVT.

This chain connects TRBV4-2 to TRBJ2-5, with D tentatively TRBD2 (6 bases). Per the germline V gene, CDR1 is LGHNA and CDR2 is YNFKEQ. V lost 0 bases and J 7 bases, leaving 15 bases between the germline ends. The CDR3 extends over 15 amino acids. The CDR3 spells CASSQEAAGILTQYF. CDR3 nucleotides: TGTGCCAGCAGCCAAGAGGCGGCGGGGATCCTGACCCAGTACTTC.

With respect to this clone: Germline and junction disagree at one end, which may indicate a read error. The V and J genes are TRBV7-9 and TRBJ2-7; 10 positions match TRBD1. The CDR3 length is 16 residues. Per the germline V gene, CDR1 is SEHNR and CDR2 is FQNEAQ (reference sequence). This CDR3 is CSSSSSYGDRGYEQYF. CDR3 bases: TGTTCCAGCAGCAGTAGCTACGGGGACAGGGGCTACGAGCAGTACTTC.

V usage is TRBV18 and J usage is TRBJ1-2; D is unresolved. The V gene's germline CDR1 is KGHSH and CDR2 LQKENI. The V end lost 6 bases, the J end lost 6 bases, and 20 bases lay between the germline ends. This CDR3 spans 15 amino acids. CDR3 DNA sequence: TGTGCCAGCTCGCCCCTCGGGGAGGGATCGAATGGCTACACCTTC. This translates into CASSPLGEGSNGYTF. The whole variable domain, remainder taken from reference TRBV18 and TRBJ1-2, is NAGVMQNPRHLVRRRGQEARLRCSPMKGHSHVYWYRQLPEEGLKFMVYLQKENIIDESGMPKERFSAEFPKEGPSILRIQQVVRGDSAAYFCASSPLGEGSNGYTFGSGTRLTVV.

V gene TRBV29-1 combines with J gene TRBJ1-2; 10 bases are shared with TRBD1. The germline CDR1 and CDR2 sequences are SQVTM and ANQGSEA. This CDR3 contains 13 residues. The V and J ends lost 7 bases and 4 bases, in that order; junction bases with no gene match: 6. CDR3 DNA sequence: TGCAGCGCCCAAGACAGGGGGCTCTATGGCTACACCTTC. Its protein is CSAQDRGLYGYTF.

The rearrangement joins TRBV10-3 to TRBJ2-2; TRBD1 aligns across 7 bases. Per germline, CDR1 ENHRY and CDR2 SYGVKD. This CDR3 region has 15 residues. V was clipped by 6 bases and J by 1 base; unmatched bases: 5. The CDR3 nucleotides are TGTGCCATCAGAGCCGGGACAGAGAACACCGGGGAGCTGTTTTTT. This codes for CAIRAGTENTGELFF.

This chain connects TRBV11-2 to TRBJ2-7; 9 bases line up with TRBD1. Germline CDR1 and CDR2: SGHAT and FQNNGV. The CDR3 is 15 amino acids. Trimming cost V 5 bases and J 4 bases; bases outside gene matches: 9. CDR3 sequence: CASSLEGQGLYEQYF. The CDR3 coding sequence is TGTGCCAGCAGCCTGGAGGGACAGGGTTTGTACGAGCAGTACTTC. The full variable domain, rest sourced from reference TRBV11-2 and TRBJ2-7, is EAGVAQSPRYKIIEKRQSVAFWCNPISGHATLYWYQQILGQGPKLLIQFQNNGVVDDSQLPKDRFSAERLKGVDSTLKIQPAKLEDSAVYLCASSLEGQGLYEQYFGPGTRLTVT.

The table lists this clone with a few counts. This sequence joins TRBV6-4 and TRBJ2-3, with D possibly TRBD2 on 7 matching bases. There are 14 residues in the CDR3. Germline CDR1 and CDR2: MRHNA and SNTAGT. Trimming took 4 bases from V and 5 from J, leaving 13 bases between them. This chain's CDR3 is CASSARGGEDTQYF. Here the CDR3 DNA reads TGTGCCAGCAGTGCCAGGGGAGGGGAAGATACGCAGTATTTT.

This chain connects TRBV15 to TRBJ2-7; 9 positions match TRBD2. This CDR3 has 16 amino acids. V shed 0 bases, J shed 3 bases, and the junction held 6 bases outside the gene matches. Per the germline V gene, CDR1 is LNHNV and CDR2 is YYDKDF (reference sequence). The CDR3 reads CATSRDGGRAVYEQYF. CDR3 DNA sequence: TGTGCCACCAGCAGAGATGGCGGGAGGGCCGTCTACGAGCAGTACTTC.

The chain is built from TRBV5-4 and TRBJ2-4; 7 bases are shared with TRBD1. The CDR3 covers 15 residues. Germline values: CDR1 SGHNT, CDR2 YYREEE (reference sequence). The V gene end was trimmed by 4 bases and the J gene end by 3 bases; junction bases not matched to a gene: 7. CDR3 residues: CASSLAGTDKNIQYF. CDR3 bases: TGTGCCAGCAGCCTGGCCGGGACAGACAAAAACATTCAGTACTTC. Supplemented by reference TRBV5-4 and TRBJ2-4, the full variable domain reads ETGVTQSPTHLIKTRGQQVTLRCSSQSGHNTVSWYQQALGQGPQFIFQYYREEENGRGNFPPRFSGLQFPNYSSELNVNALELDDSALYLCASSLAGTDKNIQYFGAGTRLSVL.

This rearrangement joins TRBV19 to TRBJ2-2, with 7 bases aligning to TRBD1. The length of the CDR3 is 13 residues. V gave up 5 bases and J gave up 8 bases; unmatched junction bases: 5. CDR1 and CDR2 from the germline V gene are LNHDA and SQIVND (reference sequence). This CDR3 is CASSADREGELFF. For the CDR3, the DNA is TGTGCCAGTAGTGCTGACAGGGAAGGGGAGCTGTTTTTT.

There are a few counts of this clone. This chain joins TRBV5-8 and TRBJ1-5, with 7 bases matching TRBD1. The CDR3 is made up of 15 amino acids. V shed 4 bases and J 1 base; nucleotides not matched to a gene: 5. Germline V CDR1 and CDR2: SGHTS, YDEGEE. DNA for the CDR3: TGTGCCAGCAGCAGGGGGACAGCAAGCAATCAGCCCCAGCATTTT. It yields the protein CASSRGTASNQPQHF.